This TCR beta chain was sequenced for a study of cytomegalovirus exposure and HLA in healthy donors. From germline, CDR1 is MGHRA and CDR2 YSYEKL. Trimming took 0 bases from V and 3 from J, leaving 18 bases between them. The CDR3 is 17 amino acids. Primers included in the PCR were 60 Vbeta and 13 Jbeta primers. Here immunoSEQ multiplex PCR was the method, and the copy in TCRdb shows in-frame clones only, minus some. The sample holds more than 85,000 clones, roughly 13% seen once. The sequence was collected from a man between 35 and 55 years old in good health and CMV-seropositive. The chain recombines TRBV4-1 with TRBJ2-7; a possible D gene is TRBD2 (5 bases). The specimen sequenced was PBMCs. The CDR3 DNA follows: TGCGCCAGCAGCCAAGAAAGAACGGGAAGTAGTGTCTACGAGCAGTACTTC. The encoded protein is CASSQERTGSSVYEQYF.